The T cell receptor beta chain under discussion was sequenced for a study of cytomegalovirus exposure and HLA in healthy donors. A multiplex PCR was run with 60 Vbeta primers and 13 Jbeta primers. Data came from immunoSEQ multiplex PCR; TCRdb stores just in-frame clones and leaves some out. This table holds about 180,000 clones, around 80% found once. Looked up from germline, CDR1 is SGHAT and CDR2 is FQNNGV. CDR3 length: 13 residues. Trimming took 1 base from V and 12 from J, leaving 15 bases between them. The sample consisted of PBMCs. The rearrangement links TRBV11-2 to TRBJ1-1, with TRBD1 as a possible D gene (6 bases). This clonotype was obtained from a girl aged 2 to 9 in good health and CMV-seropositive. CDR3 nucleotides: TGTGCCAGCAGCTTAGGGGACATTAGGAGGACTTTCTTT. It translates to CASSLGDIRRTFF.